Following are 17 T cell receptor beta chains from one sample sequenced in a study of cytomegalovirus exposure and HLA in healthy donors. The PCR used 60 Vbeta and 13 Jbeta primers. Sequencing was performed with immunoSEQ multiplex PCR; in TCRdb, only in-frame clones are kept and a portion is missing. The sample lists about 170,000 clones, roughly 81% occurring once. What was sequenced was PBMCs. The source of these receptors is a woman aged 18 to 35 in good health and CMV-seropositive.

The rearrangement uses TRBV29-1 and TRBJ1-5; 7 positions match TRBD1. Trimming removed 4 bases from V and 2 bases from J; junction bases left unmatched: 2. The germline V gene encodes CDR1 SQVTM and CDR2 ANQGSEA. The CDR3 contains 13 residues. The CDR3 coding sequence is TGCAGCGTTGGGACAGGAGGCAATCAGCCCCAGCATTTT. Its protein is CSVGTGGNQPQHF.

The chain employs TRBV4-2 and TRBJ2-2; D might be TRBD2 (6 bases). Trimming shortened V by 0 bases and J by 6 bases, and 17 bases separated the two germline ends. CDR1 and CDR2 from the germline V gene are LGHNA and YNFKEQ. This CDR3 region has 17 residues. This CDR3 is CASSQDSLTSGPGELFF. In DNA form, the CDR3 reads TGTGCCAGCAGCCAAGATTCGCTGACTAGTGGCCCCGGGGAGCTGTTTTTT.

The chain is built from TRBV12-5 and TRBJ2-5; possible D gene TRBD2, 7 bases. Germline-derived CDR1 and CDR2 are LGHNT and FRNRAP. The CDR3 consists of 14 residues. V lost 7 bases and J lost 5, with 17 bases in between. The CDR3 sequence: CASARGAPLETQYF. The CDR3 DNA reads TGTGCTAGTGCCCGGGGGGCCCCATTGGAGACCCAGTACTTC.

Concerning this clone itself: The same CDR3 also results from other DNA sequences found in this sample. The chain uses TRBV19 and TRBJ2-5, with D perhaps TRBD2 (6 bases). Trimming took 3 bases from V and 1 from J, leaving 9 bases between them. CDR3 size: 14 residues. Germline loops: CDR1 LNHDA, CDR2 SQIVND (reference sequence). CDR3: CASSIPGLQETQYF. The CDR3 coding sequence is TGTGCCAGTAGTATCCCGGGACTCCAAGAGACCCAGTACTTC.

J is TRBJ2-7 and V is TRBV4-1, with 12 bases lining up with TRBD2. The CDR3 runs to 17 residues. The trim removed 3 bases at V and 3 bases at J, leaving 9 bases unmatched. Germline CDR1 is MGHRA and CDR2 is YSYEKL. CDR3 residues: CASSHGLAGPYSYEQYF. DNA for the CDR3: TGCGCCAGCAGCCACGGACTAGCGGGGCCATATAGCTACGAGCAGTACTTC.

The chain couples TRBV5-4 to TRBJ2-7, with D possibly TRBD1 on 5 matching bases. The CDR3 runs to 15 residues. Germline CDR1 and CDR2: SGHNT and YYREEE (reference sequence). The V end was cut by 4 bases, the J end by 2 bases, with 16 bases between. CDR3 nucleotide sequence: TGTGCCAGCAGCCTTCCACATGACAGTCCCTACGAGCAGTACTTC. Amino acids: CASSLPHDSPYEQYF.

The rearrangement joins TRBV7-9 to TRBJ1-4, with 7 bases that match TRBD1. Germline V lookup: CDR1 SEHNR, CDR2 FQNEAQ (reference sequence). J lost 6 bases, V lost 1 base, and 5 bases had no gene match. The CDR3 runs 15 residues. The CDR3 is CASSLGGQRDEKLFF. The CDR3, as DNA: TGTGCCAGCAGCTTAGGGGGACAGAGGGATGAAAAACTGTTTTTT. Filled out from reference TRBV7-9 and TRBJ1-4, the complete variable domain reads DTGVSQNPRHKITKRGQNVTFRCDPISEHNRLYWYRQTLGQGPEFLTYFQNEAQLEKSRLLSDRFSAERPKGSFSTLEIQRTEQGDSAMYLCASSLGGQRDEKLFFGSGTQLSVL.

The CDR3 DNA follows: TGTGCCAGCAGCTCGGTGGGCCCCTCTGGAAACACCATATATTTT. Its translation: CASSSVGPSGNTIYF. The chain links TRBV5-4 to TRBJ1-3; no reliable D call. Germline V lookup: CDR1 SGHNT, CDR2 YYREEE (reference sequence). Trimming stripped 3 bases from V and 0 bases from J, with 10 bases between. The CDR3 is 15 amino acids.

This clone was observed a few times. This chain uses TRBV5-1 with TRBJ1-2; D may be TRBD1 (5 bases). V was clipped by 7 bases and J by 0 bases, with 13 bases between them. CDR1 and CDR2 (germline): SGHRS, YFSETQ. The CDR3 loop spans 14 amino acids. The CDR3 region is CASRTGGANYGYTF. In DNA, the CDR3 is TGCGCCAGCCGTACTGGAGGGGCTAACTATGGCTACACCTTC.

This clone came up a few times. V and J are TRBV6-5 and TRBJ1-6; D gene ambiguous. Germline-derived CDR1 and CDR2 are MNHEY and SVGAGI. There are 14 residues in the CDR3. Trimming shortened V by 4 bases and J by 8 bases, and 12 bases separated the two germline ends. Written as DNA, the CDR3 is TGTGCCAGCAGTTCGAAGAACATCGATTCACCCCTCCACTTT. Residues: CASSSKNIDSPLHF.

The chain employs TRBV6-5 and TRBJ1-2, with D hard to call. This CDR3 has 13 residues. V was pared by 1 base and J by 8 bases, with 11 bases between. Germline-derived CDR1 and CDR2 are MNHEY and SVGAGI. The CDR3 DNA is TGTGCCAGCAGTTACTTGGCAGGAGGAGGCTACACCTTC. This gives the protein CASSYLAGGGYTF.

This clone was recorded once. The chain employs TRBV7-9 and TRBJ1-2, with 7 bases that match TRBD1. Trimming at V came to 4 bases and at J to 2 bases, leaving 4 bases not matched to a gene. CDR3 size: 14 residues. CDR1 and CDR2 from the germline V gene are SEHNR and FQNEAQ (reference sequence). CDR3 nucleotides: TGTGCCAGCAGCTCAGCGGGACAGAACTATGGCTACACCTTC. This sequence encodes CASSSAGQNYGYTF.

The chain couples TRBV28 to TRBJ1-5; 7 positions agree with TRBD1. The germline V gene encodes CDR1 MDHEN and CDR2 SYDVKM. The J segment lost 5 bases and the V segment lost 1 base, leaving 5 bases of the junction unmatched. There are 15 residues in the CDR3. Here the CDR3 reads CASSLSPQGHQPQHF. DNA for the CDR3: TGTGCCAGCAGTTTATCGCCACAGGGGCATCAGCCCCAGCATTTT.

The CDR3 region is CASRLAGAWGTQYF. The CDR3 coding sequence is TGTGCCAGCCGCTTAGCGGGGGCCTGGGGTACGCAGTATTTT. The chain uses TRBV27 and TRBJ2-3, with 9 bases that match TRBD2. CDR3 length equals 14 residues. V trimming: 8 bases; J trimming: 8 bases; junction bases outside the gene matches: 11. Germline V gene sequence: CDR1 MNHEY, CDR2 SMNVEV (reference sequence).

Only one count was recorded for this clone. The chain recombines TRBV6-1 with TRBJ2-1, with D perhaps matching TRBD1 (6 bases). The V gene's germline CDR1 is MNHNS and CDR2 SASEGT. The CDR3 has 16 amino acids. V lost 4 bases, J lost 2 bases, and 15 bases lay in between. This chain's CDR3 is CASSGSLGTPYNEQFF. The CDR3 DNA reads TGTGCCAGCAGTGGATCCCTTGGGACACCCTACAATGAGCAGTTCTTC.

The DNA for the CDR3 is TGTGCCAGCAGCCAAGTCGGGACTACCGCCGATACGCAGTATTTT. Its protein is CASSQVGTTADTQYF. The V gene is TRBV4-2, the J gene TRBJ2-3; 7 bases map to TRBD2. CDR1 is LGHNA and CDR2 is YNFKEQ in the germline V gene. The V segment lost 1 base and the J segment 6 bases; nucleotides outside the gene matches: 7. This CDR3 comprises 15 residues.

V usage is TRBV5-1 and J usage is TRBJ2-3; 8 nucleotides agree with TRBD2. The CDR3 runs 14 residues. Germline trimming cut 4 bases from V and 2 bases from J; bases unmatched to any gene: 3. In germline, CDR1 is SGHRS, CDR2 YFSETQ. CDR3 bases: TGCGCCAGCAGCCCAGGACTAGCCACAGATACGCAGTATTTT. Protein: CASSPGLATDTQYF.